The 20 T cell receptor beta chains in this list originate from one sample, sequenced in a study of blood T cells in healthy people across ages. Primed by a sample-barcoded 5' primer and a J-beta primer mix, a second PCR proceeded for roughly 7 to 11 cycles. TCRdb called the 5' RACE reads again in MiXCR, with one record for every CDR3 protein. In the table there are 1 million to 1.2 million distinct CDR3 sequences, under 40% of which are singletons. Sequenced: blood. These receptors all stem from a young man in good health.

Only one count was recorded for this clonotype. The chain joins TRBV9 to TRBJ1-5, with D uncertain. The CDR3 sequence is 15 residues long. CDR1 SGDLS and CDR2 YYNGEE come from the germline V gene. Trimming removed 2 bases at V and 3 bases at J, with 12 bases between. For the CDR3, the DNA is TGTGCCAGCAGCGTGAACACAGATGACAATCAGCCCCAGCATTTT. Translated: CASSVNTDDNQPQHF.

This chain joins TRBV19 and TRBJ1-1; no firm D call. The germline CDR1 and CDR2 sequences are LNHDA and SQIVND (reference sequence). V shed 8 bases and J shed 3 bases, with 13 bases lying between them. This CDR3 region has 13 residues. DNA of the CDR3: TGTGCCAGTGCTTCATACCCAGACACTGAAGCTTTCTTT. Protein product: CASASYPDTEAFF.

This rearrangement joins TRBV12-5 to TRBJ1-2; 7 bases fit TRBD1. The germline gives CDR1 LGHNT, CDR2 FRNRAP. After removal of 1 base from V and 2 bases from J, the junction contained 4 bases not matched to a gene. The CDR3 length is 15 residues. In DNA form, the CDR3 reads TGTGCTAGTGGTTTGGGTCGACAGGGAAACTATGGCTACACCTTC. This gives the protein CASGLGRQGNYGYTF.

A note on this clonotype: A junction end diverges from the germline sequence, so it may reflect a read error. The chain combines TRBV29-1 with TRBJ2-1; 9 nucleotides align to TRBD2. The germline V gene encodes CDR1 SQVTM and CDR2 ANQGSEA. This CDR3 is 16 amino acids long. The CDR3 DNA follows: TGCAGCGTTGAAGGCCTAGCGGGGCCGTCCTACGATGAGCAGTTCTTC. It is translated as CSVEGLAGPSYDEQFF.

This clonotype has a handful of counts. This chain connects TRBV10-3 to TRBJ2-3; D remains ambiguous. V gave up 0 bases and J gave up 3 bases, with 10 bases separating them. This CDR3 region has 15 residues. The germline gives CDR1 ENHRY, CDR2 SYGVKD. CDR3 region: CAISESTEATDTQYF. In nucleotides, the CDR3 is TGTGCCATCAGTGAGTCTACAGAAGCTACAGATACGCAGTATTTT.

This clonotype was seen a handful of times. The chain combines TRBV20-1 with TRBJ2-5; D is possibly TRBD1 (6 bases). Trimming took off 0 bases at V and 2 bases at J, with 16 bases between the two ends. The CDR3 extends over 16 amino acids. Germline assignment: CDR1 DFQATT and CDR2 SNEGSKA (reference sequence). The CDR3 is CSARDARGAAQETQYF. In DNA form, the CDR3 reads TGCAGTGCTAGAGATGCCAGGGGAGCGGCGCAAGAGACCCAGTACTTC.

This clonotype was observed a handful of times. The rearrangement links TRBV10-3 to TRBJ1-2, with 10 bases lining up with TRBD1. The ends lost 4 bases at V and 4 bases at J; junction bases unmatched: 6. The length of the CDR3 is 15 residues. Germline CDR1 reads ENHRY; CDR2 reads SYGVKD. CDR3 residues: CAISGGTGVIYGYTF. CDR3 coding DNA: TGTGCCATCAGTGGCGGGACAGGGGTGATCTATGGCTACACCTTC.

This clonotype was seen ten or more times. The chain is built from TRBV10-3 and TRBJ1-2; D is possibly TRBD1 (6 bases). Trimming shortened V by 7 bases and J by 1 base, and 13 bases separated the two germline ends. Germline V gene data show CDR1 as ENHRY and CDR2 as SYGVKD. The CDR3 length is 14 residues. The CDR3 sequence is CAINGQINNYGYTF. As DNA, the CDR3 is TGTGCCATCAATGGACAGATTAATAACTATGGCTACACCTTC.

This rearrangement joins TRBV11-2 to TRBJ2-7; the D gene is possibly TRBD2 (5 bases). This CDR3 spans 14 amino acids. In germline, CDR1 is SGHAT, CDR2 FQNNGV. Trimming removed 0 bases from V and 4 bases from J, with 10 bases in between. DNA for the CDR3: TGTGCCAGCAGCTTAGATGTATTAGCGTACGAGCAGTACTTC. Protein sequence: CASSLDVLAYEQYF.

The table lists this clonotype with a count of one. The chain joins TRBV9 to TRBJ1-1; TRBD1 is a possible D gene (6 bases). Looked up from germline, CDR1 is SGDLS and CDR2 is YYNGEE. V was shortened by 0 bases and J by 5 bases, with 14 bases between the two germline ends. The CDR3 extends over 15 amino acids. The DNA for the CDR3 is TGTGCCAGCAGCGTAGTGACGGGGGCGCAGACTGAAGCTTTCTTT. Translation: CASSVVTGAQTEAFF.

This clonotype was observed a few times. The chain uses TRBV6-1 and TRBJ2-1, with 7 bases fitting TRBD1. The trim removed 4 bases at V and 3 bases at J, leaving 9 bases unmatched. This CDR3 spans 16 amino acids. Germline CDR1 and CDR2: MNHNS and SASEGT. The CDR3 loop is CASSVTGTELYNEQFF. In nucleotides, the CDR3 is TGTGCCAGCAGTGTCACCGGGACAGAACTCTACAATGAGCAGTTCTTC.

This clonotype was seen only a few times. The chain has TRBV4-2 and TRBJ2-7; D gene ambiguous. There are 14 residues in the CDR3. Germline CDR1 is LGHNA and CDR2 is YNFKEQ. V was shortened by 0 bases and J by 7 bases, with 13 bases between the two germline ends. The CDR3 nucleotides are TGTGCCAGCAGCCAAGATAGGGCCGTCGGGGAGCAGTACTTC. This codes for CASSQDRAVGEQYF.

Turning to this clonotype: This clone may be a read error of a much larger clone one base away. This chain uses TRBV28 with TRBJ2-7; D remains ambiguous. The DNA matches TRBJ2-5 better at its end, which makes the J call doubtful. The CDR3 sequence is 14 residues long. Germline V CDR1 and CDR2: MDHEN, SYDVKM. The CDR3 protein is CASSLRQYQETQYF. The CDR3 coding sequence is TGTGCCAGCAGTTTACGCCAGTACCAAGAGACCCAGTACTTC.

This clonotype was observed a single time. V usage is TRBV7-2 and J usage is TRBJ2-7; 13 nucleotides align to TRBD2. Germline V gives CDR1 SGHTA, CDR2 FQGNSA. CDR3 length: 17 amino acids. Losses at the gene ends were 3 bases for V and 0 bases for J; bases not matched to a gene: 5. In DNA form, the CDR3 reads TGTGCCAGCAGCTTGACTAGCGGGGGGTACGTCTCCTACGAGCAGTACTTC. Protein product: CASSLTSGGYVSYEQYF.

The chain is built from TRBV27 and TRBJ2-1, with D unclear. The CDR3 is 15 residues long. Trimming shortened V by 4 bases and J by 8 bases, and 18 bases separated the two germline ends. Germline CDR1 MNHEY, CDR2 SMNVEV (reference sequence). The CDR3 region has the DNA TGTGCCAGCAGTTCCCGCACCCCCTCTAGGTATGAGCAGTTCTTC. It yields the protein CASSSRTPSRYEQFF.

This clonotype was detected only a few times. The chain recombines TRBV4-3 with TRBJ1-2; D unclear. This CDR3 has 15 amino acids. Germline CDR1 reads LGHNA; CDR2 reads YSLEER. Trimming shortened V by 3 bases and J by 0 bases, and 11 bases separated the two germline ends. The CDR3 is CASSQTLKSNYGYTF. CDR3 DNA: TGCGCCAGCAGCCAGACGTTGAAATCTAACTATGGCTACACCTTC.

Regarding this clonotype: The junction departs from germline at one end; a sequencing error may be responsible. V usage is TRBV7-2 and J usage is TRBJ2-1, with TRBD1 matching 8 bases. The CDR3 covers 13 residues. Germline CDR1 reads SGHTA; CDR2 reads FQGNSA. CDR3 sequence: CAQQGADNNERFF. The DNA for the CDR3 is TGTGCTCAGCAGGGGGCGGATAACAATGAGCGGTTCTTC.

This clonotype was seen a few times. The chain combines TRBV15 with TRBJ1-5, with D possibly being TRBD1 (6 bases). The CDR3 covers 15 residues. Germline V gene lookup returns CDR1 LNHNV and CDR2 YYDKDF (reference sequence). V lost 6 bases to trimming and J lost 0 bases, with 12 bases between them. The CDR3 nucleotides are TGTGCCACCAGGACGGGACAAAATAGCAATCAGCCCCAGCATTTT. This codes for CATRTGQNSNQPQHF.

V and J are TRBV27 and TRBJ1-2, with 10 bases matching TRBD1. Per the germline V gene, CDR1 is MNHEY and CDR2 is SMNVEV (reference sequence). Trimming cost V 3 bases and J 7 bases; bases outside gene matches: 14. CDR3 length equals 17 residues. CDR3 residues: CASSLVRITTGGAGYTF. CDR3 sequence (DNA): TGTGCCAGCAGTTTGGTAAGGATCACGACAGGGGGCGCTGGCTACACCTTC.

This chain uses TRBV7-2 with TRBJ2-5, with 9 bases identical to TRBD2. Looked up from germline, CDR1 is SGHTA and CDR2 is FQGNSA. V shed 4 bases and J 5 bases; nucleotides not matched to a gene: 8. This CDR3 comprises 15 residues. CDR3 bases: TGTGCCAGCAGCTACTTGACTAGCGGCGAGGAGACCCAGTACTTC. Its translation is CASSYLTSGEETQYF.